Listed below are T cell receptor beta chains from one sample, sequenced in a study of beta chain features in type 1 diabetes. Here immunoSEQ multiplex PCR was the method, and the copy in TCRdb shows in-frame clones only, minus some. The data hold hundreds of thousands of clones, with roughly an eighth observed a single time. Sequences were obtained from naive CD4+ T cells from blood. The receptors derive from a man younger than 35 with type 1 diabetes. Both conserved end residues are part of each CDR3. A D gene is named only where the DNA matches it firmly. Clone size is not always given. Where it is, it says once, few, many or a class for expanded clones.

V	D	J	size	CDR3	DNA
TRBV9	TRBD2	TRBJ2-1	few	CASSVRLAGWEQFF	TGTGCCAGCAGCGTGAGGCTAGCGGGATGGGAGCAGTTCTTC
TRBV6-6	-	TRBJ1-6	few	CASSPRDNIGSPLHF	TGTGCCAGCAGTCCCCGGGATAATATAGGTTCACCCCTCCACTTT
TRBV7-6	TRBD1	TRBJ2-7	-	CASSGDRGPYEQYF	TGTGCCAGCAGCGGGGACAGGGGGCCCTACGAGCAGTACTTC
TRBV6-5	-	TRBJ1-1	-	CASKETGSTEAFF	TGTGCCAGCAAGGAGACAGGAAGCACTGAAGCTTTCTTT
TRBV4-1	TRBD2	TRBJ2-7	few	CASSQGLAGIRPYEQYF	TGCGCCAGCAGCCAAGGACTAGCGGGGATACGCCCCTACGAGCAGTACTTC
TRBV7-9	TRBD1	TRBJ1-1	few	CASQRQGGSEAFF	TGTGCCAGCCAGAGACAGGGGGGTTCTGAAGCTTTCTTT
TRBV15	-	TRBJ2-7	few	CATSIEARVSYEQYF	TGTGCCACCAGCATCGAGGCCAGGGTGTCCTACGAGCAGTACTTC
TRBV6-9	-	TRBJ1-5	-	CASRARTAREQPQHF	TGTGCCAGCAGGGCTCGGACAGCCCGAGAGCAGCCCCAGCATTTT
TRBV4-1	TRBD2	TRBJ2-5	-	CASSPSNLAGEPETQYF	TGCGCCAGCAGCCCCTCAAATCTAGCGGGAGAACCAGAGACCCAGTACTTC
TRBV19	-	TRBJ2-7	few	CASSIDGLRVREQYF	TGTGCCAGTAGTATAGATGGCCTTCGGGTTCGGGAGCAGTACTTC